This T cell receptor beta chain was identified during a study of OX40 agonist ivuxolimab in advanced cancers. The wider study: In this cohort, patients received ivuxolimab, an agonistic anti-OX40 (CD134) antibody. Recorded diagnoses for dose-escalation patients were hepatocellular carcinoma, melanoma, renal cell or head and neck cancer. Study results and limitations: Researchers report that CD8+ T cells had, on average, more expanded clones than CD4+.

By sample share, this clone is medium-sized. Its antigen is unidentified. Germline-derived CDR1 and CDR2 are SGHRS and YFSETQ. This CDR3 has 14 residues. Between the trimmed V and J ends, which lost 1 base and 2 bases, there was a span of 10 bases. The data were produced by immunoSEQ multiplex PCR, yet TCRdb's version contains in-frame clones alone and is incomplete. This table holds about 18,000 clones, about two thirds found once. The sample here was CD4+ or CD8+ T cells sorted from blood, taken in a trial of the OX40 agonist ivuxolimab. The receptor was isolated from an adult with an advanced solid tumor such as melanoma, head and neck, liver or kidney cancer. The V and J genes are TRBV5-1 and TRBJ2-7; maybe TRBD1 (5 bases). CDR3 amino acids: CASSLFDRPYEQYF. CDR3 sequence (DNA): TGCGCCAGCAGCTTGTTCGACAGACCCTACGAGCAGTACTTC.